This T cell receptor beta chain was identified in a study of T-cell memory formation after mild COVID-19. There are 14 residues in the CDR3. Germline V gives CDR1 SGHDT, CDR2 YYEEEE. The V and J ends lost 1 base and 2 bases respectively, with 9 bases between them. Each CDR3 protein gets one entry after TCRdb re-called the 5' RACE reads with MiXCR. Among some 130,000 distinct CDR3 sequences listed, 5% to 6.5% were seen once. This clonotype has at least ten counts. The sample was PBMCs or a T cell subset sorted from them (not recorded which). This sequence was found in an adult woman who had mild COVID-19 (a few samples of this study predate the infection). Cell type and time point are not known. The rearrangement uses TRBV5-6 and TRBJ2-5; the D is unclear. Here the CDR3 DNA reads TGTGCCAGCAGCTTGATTATTGTTCAAGAGACCCAGTACTTC. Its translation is CASSLIIVQETQYF.